The 24 T cell receptor beta chains presented below share a single source sample, sequenced in a study of CXCR3-negative and CXCR3-positive naive CD8 T cells. TRB cDNA was prepared as libraries by UMI-labeled 5' RACE. TCRdb re-analyzed the 5' RACE reads; it lists each CDR3 protein once, without DNA. The sample holds tens of thousands of distinct CDR3 sequences. The antigens for these receptors are not known. Regarding the study as a whole: A higher hydrophobicity marked the TRB CDR3s of CXCR3-positive naive cells versus CXCR3-negative naive cells.

The sequenced sample consisted of naive CXCR3+ CD8+ T cells from blood. The subset denotes: CD45RO-CCR7+CD27+CD95- naive CD8+ T cells expressing CXCR3 (TNR3+). The receptors derive from a human donor in good health. Some clones in this sample may be carry-over from other donors' samples.

The rearrangement uses TRBV15 and TRBJ1-3; there is no DNA to check the TCRdb D call of TRBD1. The CDR3 contains 17 residues. Germline V gene lookup returns CDR1 LNHNV and CDR2 YYDKDF (reference sequence). The CDR3 here is CATSGPSPTGAGNTIYF. The whole variable domain, filled in from reference TRBV15 and TRBJ1-3, reads DAMVIQNPRYQVTQFGKPVTLSCSQTLNHNVMYWYQQKSSQAPKLLFHYYDKDFNNEADTPDNFQSRRPNTSFCFLDIRSPGLGDTAMYLCATSGPSPTGAGNTIYFGEGSWLTVV.

The gene calls are TRBV12-3 or TRBV12-4 and TRBJ2-7; TCRdb's D call of TRBD1 is untestable without DNA. The CDR3 contains 14 residues. The CDR3 sequence is CASSSPETAYEQYF.

The rearrangement links TRBV28 to TRBJ2-2; TCRdb returns TRBD1, unconfirmable since there is no DNA. This CDR3 is built from 16 residues. From germline, CDR1 is MDHEN and CDR2 SYDVKM. The CDR3 spells CASSRPRQGNTGELFF.

The chain is built from TRBV19 and TRBJ2-1; the D call of TRBD2 rests on TCRdb alone, since no DNA is present to check it. Germline loops: CDR1 LNHDA, CDR2 SQIVND (reference sequence). The CDR3 consists of 14 residues. The chain's CDR3 is CASSTLAGYNEQFF.

The chain recombines TRBV28 with TRBJ1-1. This CDR3 is 16 amino acids long. The V gene's germline CDR1 is MDHEN and CDR2 SYDVKM. The CDR3 is CASWTLRDAGNTEAFF.

V usage is TRBV2 and J usage is TRBJ2-2; TCRdb indicates TRBD2, and absent DNA this call remains unverified. Germline CDR1 reads SNHLY; CDR2 reads FYNNEI. The CDR3 totals 15 residues. The CDR3 sequence: CASRDTAGGSGELFF.

V and J are TRBV6-2 or TRBV6-3 and TRBJ2-1; TCRdb's D call, TRBD1, is unchecked because there is no DNA. The germline V gene encodes CDR1 MNHEY and CDR2 SVGEGT. This CDR3 region has 14 residues. Here the CDR3 reads CASHRASGFDEQFF.

V and J are TRBV14 and TRBJ2-3; TCRdb reports TRBD2, a call that lacks DNA to check it against. Per the germline V gene, CDR1 is SGHDN and CDR2 is FVKESK. The length of the CDR3 is 15 residues. This CDR3 is CASSRILDSTDTQYF.

V and J are TRBV25-1 and TRBJ2-2; no DNA is available, so the TRBD2 call from TCRdb remains unchecked. Germline lookup yields CDR1 MGHDK and CDR2 SYGVNS. The length of the CDR3 is 12 residues. The chain's CDR3 is CASRRPAGELFF.

CDR3 amino acids: CASSIYRGNEQFF. This chain connects TRBV7-6 to TRBJ2-1; there is no DNA to check the TCRdb D call of TRBD1. The germline V gene encodes CDR1 SGHVS and CDR2 FNYEAQ. The CDR3 is 13 residues long.

The chain uses TRBV6-2 or TRBV6-3 and TRBJ1-6; without DNA, the TCRdb call of TRBD1 cannot be checked. This CDR3 comprises 17 residues. Germline V gene sequence: CDR1 MNHEY, CDR2 SVGEGT. The CDR3 sequence is CASSPGTGAPRGSPLHF.

The gene calls are TRBV20-1 and TRBJ1-1; the TCRdb call, TRBD1, lacks DNA for checking. This CDR3 region has 11 residues. Per the germline V gene, CDR1 is DFQATT and CDR2 is SNEGSKA (reference sequence). CDR3 sequence reads: CSARQGLEAFF.

J is TRBJ2-1 and V is TRBV29-1. CDR3 length: 11 amino acids. Per the germline V gene, CDR1 is SQVTM and CDR2 is ANQGSEA. The CDR3: CSVGGLNEQFF.

V and J are TRBV4-1 and TRBJ2-3; TCRdb's D call, TRBD2, is unchecked because there is no DNA. CDR1 is MGHRA and CDR2 is YSYEKL in the germline V gene. The CDR3 consists of 16 residues. CDR3 region: CASSQLAGAGTDTQYF.

The chain uses TRBV9 and TRBJ2-7; as DNA is missing, the TRBD1 call by TCRdb cannot be tested. CDR3 size: 15 residues. CDR1 is SGDLS, CDR2 YYNGEE, per germline. CDR3 sequence reads: CASSVGGGLSYEQYF.

The rearrangement links TRBV29-1 to TRBJ2-3; TCRdb proposes TRBD2, but this gene call is untestable without DNA. Germline CDR1 is SQVTM and CDR2 is ANQGSEA. The CDR3 extends over 14 amino acids. The CDR3 loop reads CSVPSGGASDTQYF.

This chain's CDR3 is CASSLDREDEQYF. This chain connects TRBV14 to TRBJ2-7; the TRBD1 assignment by TCRdb is unverifiable without DNA. The germline CDR1 and CDR2 sequences are SGHDN and FVKESK. The CDR3 loop spans 13 amino acids. Looking up the rest from reference TRBV14 and TRBJ2-7 gives the full variable domain: EAGVTQFPSHSVIEKGQTVTLRCDPISGHDNLYWYRRVMGKEIKFLLHFVKESKQDESGMPNNRFLAERTGGTYSTLKVQPAELEDSGVYFCASSLDREDEQYFGPGTRLTVT.

The chain recombines TRBV7-9 with TRBJ2-2. Germline V gives CDR1 SEHNR, CDR2 FQNEAQ (reference sequence). CDR3 length: 16 residues. The CDR3 loop is CASSLGPVTNTGELFF.

The chain couples TRBV20-1 to TRBJ2-1; there is no DNA to check the TCRdb D call of TRBD2. This CDR3 is built from 17 residues. Germline-derived CDR1 and CDR2 are DFQATT and SNEGSKA (reference sequence). This chain's CDR3 is CSVELAGGPGLDNERFF.

The V gene is TRBV12-3 or TRBV12-4, the J gene TRBJ2-1; without DNA, the TCRdb call of TRBD2 cannot be checked. The length of the CDR3 is 15 residues. CDR3: CASSYGLVQDNEQFF.

The chain links TRBV6-2 or TRBV6-3 to TRBJ2-3; TCRdb calls TRBD1, which cannot be checked without DNA. The germline CDR1 and CDR2 sequences are MNHEY and SVGEGT. CDR3 length equals 17 residues. CDR3: CASREQGSWSITDTQYF.

V is TRBV7-2 and J is TRBJ2-7; there is no DNA to check the TCRdb D call of TRBD1. Germline CDR1 SGHTA, CDR2 FQGNSA. This CDR3 is built from 14 residues. The CDR3: CASRIQGQDYEQYF.

The gene calls are TRBV6-2 or TRBV6-3 and TRBJ2-1; TCRdb lists TRBD1, though no DNA is available to test this call. CDR1 and CDR2 (germline): MNHEY, SVGEGT. There are 14 residues in the CDR3. CDR3 amino acids: CASSSETAYNEQFF.

The chain carries TRBV2 and TRBJ2-1. CDR3 length equals 12 residues. Germline CDR1 and CDR2: SNHLY and FYNNEI. The CDR3 sequence: CASSLGYNEQFF.